The clone carrying this T cell receptor (beta chain) showed up just once. Only CD45RO-negative cells positively selected for CCR7 counted as naive CD8 cells, so terminally differentiated effector memory CD45RA+ cells were excluded. These data come from a study of shared clonotypes between healthy human individuals. The method was immunoSEQ multiplex PCR; TCRdb's version includes in-frame clones alone and lacks a portion of them. The sample has under 700,000 clones, 90% to 95% seen once; the top ten hold approximately 0.11%. CDR1 and CDR2 from the germline V gene are MNHEY and SVGAGI. V lost 6 bases and J lost 9, with 18 bases in between. This CDR3 has 14 amino acids.

The chain has TRBV6-5 and TRBJ1-3; D gene ambiguous. The sequence was collected from a woman in her 30s in good health. The sample comprised naive CD8+ T cells sorted from blood. The DNA of the CDR3 is TGTGCCAGCAGCCCTAATTTCTCCCGAGCCACCATATATTTT. Its translation: CASSPNFSRATIYF.